Described below is a single TCR beta chain sequence and its context. Different DNA sequences within this sample yield the same CDR3. This sample is drawn from a study of blood T cell repertoires in COVID-19. Repertoires were generated with immunoSEQ multiplex PCR, while TCRdb's copy carries only in-frame clones and drops some. The sample has 190,000 or so clones; 75% to 85% are singletons. CDR3 length: 15 residues. V lost 2 bases and J lost 2; bases outside the gene matches: 0. The germline CDR1 and CDR2 sequences are SGHTA and FQGTGA. The V and J genes are TRBV7-3 and TRBJ2-1; 10 bases align to TRBD1. The TCR comes from a man between 40 and 49 years old who had recovered from COVID-19. The material sequenced was PBMCs or T cells enriched from blood (not recorded which). The CDR3 sequence: CASSLGQGAYNEQFF. As DNA, the CDR3 is TGTGCCAGCAGCTTAGGACAGGGGGCCTACAATGAGCAGTTCTTC.